This T cell receptor (beta chain) was obtained from a study of blood T cell repertoires in COVID-19. The V end was cut by 3 bases, the J end by 5 bases, with 13 bases between. This CDR3 is 14 amino acids long. Per the germline V gene, CDR1 is LNHDA and CDR2 is SQIVND (reference sequence). This clone occurred once. Sequenced by immunoSEQ multiplex PCR; TCRdb stores in-frame clones only, minus some. The repertoire consists of 250,000 or so clones, with approximately 90% occurring once and the leading ten covering approximately 4%. This clonotype originated in a woman aged 25 to 39 with acute COVID-19. This sequence joins TRBV19 and TRBJ2-5, with a weak D call TRBD1 (5 bases). The sample consisted of PBMCs or T cells enriched from blood (not recorded which). In DNA form, the CDR3 reads TGTGCCAGTAGTATCCTGGCAGGGCACGAGACCCAGTACTTC. Its translation is CASSILAGHETQYF. Combining the CDR3 with reference TRBV19 and TRBJ2-5 gives the whole variable domain DGGITQSPKYLFRKEGQNVTLSCEQNLNHDAMYWYRQDPGQGLRLIYYSQIVNDFQKGDIAEGYSVSREKKESFPLTVTSAQKNPTAFYLCASSILAGHETQYFGPGTRLLVL.